This T cell receptor beta chain was found in a study of blood T cell repertoires in COVID-19. In assigning cohorts, the study relied on participant-reported clinical history. The data were produced by immunoSEQ multiplex PCR, yet TCRdb's version contains in-frame clones alone and is incomplete. The repertoire has more than 400,000 clones, around 91% of them found once; the top ten carry 0.6% to 0.7%. This clone was detected only once. Germline CDR1 and CDR2: SQVTM and ANQGSEA. The CDR3 is made up of 13 amino acids. Trimming took 7 bases from V and 2 from J, leaving 14 bases between them. The sample comprised PBMCs or T cells enriched from blood (not recorded which). J is TRBJ1-2 and V is TRBV29-1, with D tentatively TRBD1 (5 bases). This sequence originates from a man aged 18 to 29 who had recovered from COVID-19. This chain's CDR3 is CSAVGAGNYGYTF. The DNA for the CDR3 is TGCAGCGCCGTCGGCGCAGGGAACTATGGCTACACCTTC.